These 31 T cell receptor beta chains were all obtained from the same sample, sequenced in a study of kidney transplant recipient with SARS-CoV-2 infection. TCRdb re-called the reads through MiXCR, storing one row per CDR3 protein. The sample has approximately 250,000 distinct CDR3 sequences, 29% seen once; the top ten hold roughly 7%. The sequences come from a blood sample, collected at baseline and on day 111 from a kidney transplant recipient. Receptors were obtained from a young adult male patient who had COVID-19 and was a kidney transplant recipient. A share of the T cells may be of graft donor origin.

Of note for this clonotype: At one of its ends the junction is not consistent with the germline gene, which may arise from a read error. CDR3 bases: TGTGCCGGCTCACCACAGGGGGTCAACACCGGGGAGCTGTTTTTT. Protein: CAGSPQGVNTGELFF. This chain joins TRBV18 and TRBJ2-2; 8 bases map to TRBD1. This CDR3 contains 15 residues. Germline values: CDR1 KGHSH, CDR2 LQKENI. Based on the CDR3 plus reference TRBV18 and TRBJ2-2, the full variable domain is NAGVMQNPRHLVRRRGQEARLRCSPMKGHSHVYWYRQLPEEGLKFMVYLQKENIIDESGMPKERFSAEFPKEGPSILRIQQVVRGDSAAYFCAGSPQGVNTGELFFGEGSRLTVL.

With regard to this clonotype: One base away lies a much larger clone, so this may be a sequencing read error. The V and J genes are TRBV7-2 and TRBJ1-4; no firm D call. In germline, CDR1 is SGHTA, CDR2 FQGNSA. The CDR3 runs 15 residues. CDR3 sequence (DNA): TGTGCCAGCGGCTTAAGCTCCGGGGCTAATGAAAAACTGTTTTTT. Amino acids: CASGLSSGANEKLFF.

As concerns this clonotype: This may come from a read error, since a much larger clone is one base off. CDR3 sequence: CAGRKRMTPRKTYGYTF. DNA of the CDR3: TGTGCAGGTCGCAAGCGAATGACTCCACGAAAGACCTATGGCTACACCTTC. J is TRBJ1-2 and V is TRBV12-2. TRBV12-2 constitutes a pseudogene. This CDR3 spans 17 amino acids.

A remark on this clonotype: A read error may account for a junction end that differs from germline. The chain has TRBV5-6 and TRBJ1-1; D is perhaps TRBD1 (5 bases). The CDR3 runs 12 residues. The germline CDR1 and CDR2 sequences are SGHDT and YYEEEE. The CDR3 spells CASGLGEGEAFF. Here the CDR3 DNA reads TGTGCCAGCGGCTTGGGGGAAGGTGAAGCTTTCTTT.

This clonotype was found many times. A read error is likely, as this CDR3 ends without the conserved phenylalanine or tryptophan. Because the CDR3's place on the DNA is in doubt, the DNA is left out and the CDR3 is given as listed by TCRdb. The chain couples TRBV30 to TRBJ1-1; the table's D call TRBD1 went unverified against the DNA. The germline V gene encodes CDR1 GTSNPN and CDR2 SVGIG (reference sequence). Both ends counted, the CDR3 spans 8 residues. CDR3 region: CASPQGPT.

As regards this clonotype: A single base separates this from a much larger clone, so it may be a read error. The chain employs TRBV20-1 and TRBJ1-5; D may be TRBD1 (6 bases). Germline lookup yields CDR1 DFQATT and CDR2 SNEGSKA (reference sequence). CDR3 length: 16 residues. The CDR3 bases are TGCAGTGCTGGAGATGTACAGGGTCTAAGCAATCAGCCCCAGCATTTT. It yields the protein CSAGDVQGLSNQPQHF.

Turning to this clonotype: This may come from a read error, since a much larger clone is one base off. V gene TRBV6-8 combines with J gene TRBJ1-2; D gene ambiguous. Looked up from germline, CDR1 is MNHGY and CDR2 is SAAAGT. The CDR3 runs 17 residues. Between the trimmed V and J ends, which lost 5 bases and 4 bases, there was a span of 23 bases. This chain's CDR3 is CASSRIALSRKTYGYTF. The CDR3 coding sequence is TGTGCCAGCAGTAGAATAGCACTCTCTAGAAAGACCTATGGCTACACCTTC.

This clonotype was detected ten times or more. The chain carries TRBV29-1 and TRBJ2-7; tentative D call: TRBD1 (6 bases). The CDR3 contains 11 residues. The V end was cut by 6 bases, the J end by 6 bases, with 12 bases between. The germline gives CDR1 SQVTM, CDR2 ANQGSEA. The CDR3 loop reads CSVTTGSEQYF. In DNA, the CDR3 is TGCAGCGTAACAACAGGGTCCGAGCAGTACTTC.

On this clonotype itself: A junction boundary mismatches the germline segment, possibly from a read error. J is TRBJ2-7 and V is TRBV2; D ambiguous. CDR1 and CDR2 (germline): SNHLY, FYNNEI. The CDR3 is 11 amino acids. The CDR3 loop is CASSSIDGPFF. The CDR3 DNA reads TGTGCCAGCAGTTCAATCGATGGACCTTTCTTC.

This clonotype was seen ten or more times. In DNA, the CDR3 is TGTGCCACCGAGGACAGCGCAGGATATGAAAAACTGTTTTTT. This sequence encodes CATEDSAGYEKLFF. The genes are TRBV24-1 and TRBJ1-4; a weak D match, TRBD1 (6 bases). The CDR3 consists of 14 residues. V was trimmed by 9 bases and J by 6 bases, leaving 16 bases between them. Germline V gene sequence: CDR1 KGHDR, CDR2 SFDVKD.

This clonotype was counted at least ten times. V and J are TRBV19 and TRBJ1-6; D remains ambiguous. CDR3 length equals 13 residues. Germline V lookup: CDR1 LNHDA, CDR2 SQIVND (reference sequence). V lost 5 bases to trimming and J lost 10 bases, with 12 bases between them. CDR3 sequence (DNA): TGTGCCAGTAGTGAGAGGGTTGGGTCACCCCTCCACTTT. It codes for CASSERVGSPLHF.

Of note for this clonotype: A much larger clonotype is one base distant, so this may be a read error. No conserved phenylalanine or tryptophan is present at the end of the CDR3, so a read error is the likely explanation. The rearrangement uses TRBV6-5 and TRBJ2-1; TRBD1 matches 8 bases. CDR1 is MNHEY, CDR2 SVGAGI, per germline. The V gene end was trimmed by 3 bases and the J gene end by 9 bases; junction bases not matched to a gene: 7. The CDR3 has 14 amino acids. This chain's CDR3 is CASSYRQGAFEQFL. The DNA of the CDR3 is TGTGCCAGCAGTTATCGGCAGGGGGCTTTTGAGCAGTTCCTC.

Worth noting for this clonotype: It may be a read error: a sequence one base away is much more abundant. The J gene is TRBJ2-2, the V gene TRBV29-1; TRBD1 matches 9 bases. V trimming: 7 bases; J trimming: 9 bases; junction bases outside the gene matches: 6. This CDR3 has 12 amino acids. CDR1 is SQVTM and CDR2 is ANQGSEA in the germline V gene. CDR3 nucleotide sequence: TGCAGCGCCGGACAGGGGACCAGGGAGCTGTTTTTT. Residues: CSAGQGTRELFF.

This clonotype was observed at least ten times. V gene TRBV11-2 combines with J gene TRBJ1-2; D is unresolved. The CDR3 is made up of 17 amino acids. Trimming removed 5 bases at V and 4 bases at J, with 23 bases between. Germline V gene sequence: CDR1 SGHAT, CDR2 FQNNGV. The CDR3 sequence: CASSRIPTSRKTYGYTF. The CDR3 nucleotides read TGTGCCAGCAGCAGAATTCCAACAAGCAGAAAGACCTATGGCTACACCTTC.

Concerning this clonotype itself: This sequence may be a read error, since a much larger clone differs from it by one base. The CDR3 reads CASMHYVPGKTCGYTF. In nucleotides, the CDR3 is TGTGCCAGCATGCATTACGTACCAGGAAAGACCTGTGGCTACACCTTC. The chain couples TRBV5-4 to TRBJ1-2; no clear D gene. Trimming took 6 bases from V and 7 from J, leaving 25 bases between them. The V gene's germline CDR1 is SGHNT and CDR2 YYREEE (reference sequence). The CDR3 has 16 residues.

This clonotype was counted at least ten times. The chain combines TRBV19 with TRBJ2-7; D is unclear. The germline CDR1 and CDR2 sequences are LNHDA and SQIVND (reference sequence). CDR3 length: 15 residues. Deletions cut 3 bases from V and 5 bases from J, with 17 bases between. As DNA, the CDR3 is TGTGCCAGTAGTATCTCGGCAGCCCCCCTGGACGAGCAGTACTTC. Its protein is CASSISAAPLDEQYF.

Note on this clonotype: With a much larger clone just one base away, this may be a read error. The missing conserved phenylalanine or tryptophan at the end of this CDR3 makes a read error likely. The genes are TRBV11-1 and TRBJ1-2; D not resolved. Trimming left V 5 bases short and J 4 bases short, with 23 bases between. Per germline, CDR1 SGHAT and CDR2 FQDESV (reference sequence). CDR3 length equals 17 residues. The DNA of the CDR3 is TGTGCCAGCAGCGGTTGGTGTAAGGCTGGAAAGACCTATGGCTACACCTGC. This sequence encodes CASSGWCKAGKTYGYTC.

The table lists this clonotype with many counts. The rearrangement links TRBV27 to TRBJ1-5, with no clear D. The CDR3 contains 15 residues. Germline CDR1 reads MNHEY; CDR2 reads SMNVEV (reference sequence). V was pared by 2 bases and J by 0 bases, with 8 bases between. As DNA, the CDR3 is TGTGCCAGCAGTTTAGGGTATCATAGCAATCAGCCCCAGCATTTT. Translated: CASSLGYHSNQPQHF.

This clonotype was observed at least ten times. This chain joins TRBV5-5 and TRBJ1-4; D perhaps matches TRBD1 (5 bases). The CDR3 is 14 residues long. Germline CDR1 and CDR2: SGHKS and YYEKEE (reference sequence). V lost 6 bases and J 4 bases, leaving 13 bases between the germline ends. The CDR3 sequence is CASTHDSFNEKLFF. Here the CDR3 DNA reads TGTGCCAGCACCCACGACAGTTTTAATGAAAAACTGTTTTTT.

This clonotype was picked up many times. The V gene is TRBV5-1, the J gene TRBJ2-7, with TRBD2 as a possible D gene (5 bases). Germline V gene data show CDR1 as SGHRS and CDR2 as YFSETQ. V lost 0 bases, J lost 3 bases, and 13 bases lay in between. This CDR3 has 15 residues. This CDR3 reads CASSLGPAAVYEQYV. CDR3 coding DNA: TGCGCCAGCAGCTTGGGCCCGGCAGCGGTCTACGAGCAGTACGTC.

This clonotype was seen ten or more times. The J gene is TRBJ2-4, the V gene TRBV30; TRBD2 agrees at 7 bases. The CDR3 totals 16 residues. Germline trimming cut 2 bases from V and 0 bases from J; bases unmatched to any gene: 7. Germline-derived CDR1 and CDR2 are GTSNPN and SVGIG (reference sequence). The chain's CDR3 is CAWSLWGRVAKNIQYF. CDR3 DNA: TGTGCCTGGAGTCTATGGGGGAGGGTAGCCAAAAACATTCAGTACTTC.

A note on this clonotype: Given a much more abundant clone one base away, this may be a read error. The rearrangement uses TRBV3-1 and TRBJ2-5; D is uncertain. The DNA end favors TRBJ2-7, so the J call may be wrong. The CDR3 has 16 amino acids. In germline, CDR1 is LGHDT, CDR2 YNNKEL (reference sequence). In DNA, the CDR3 is TGTGCCAGCAGCCAAGGAGCATTGGGTAAACCCTACGAGCAGTACTTC. Translating gives CASSQGALGKPYEQYF.

In this sample, this clonotype turned up a few times. J is TRBJ2-4 and V is TRBV13; D not resolved. Deletions cut 0 bases from V and 0 bases from J, with 12 bases between. The germline CDR1 and CDR2 sequences are PRHDT and FYEKMQ (reference sequence). The CDR3 is made up of 17 amino acids. CDR3 nucleotide sequence: TGTGCCAGCAGCTTAGGCCTTAGGGCTCTAGCCAAAAACATTCAGTACTTC. As protein: CASSLGLRALAKNIQYF. The full variable domain, completed using reference TRBV13 and TRBJ2-4, is AAGVIQSPRHLIKEKRETATLKCYPIPRHDTVYWYQQGPGQDPQFLISFYEKMQSDKGSIPDRFSAQQFSDYHSELNMSSLELGDSALYFCASSLGLRALAKNIQYFGAGTRLSVL.

This clonotype was observed many times. J is TRBJ2-7 and V is TRBV5-4; D is perhaps TRBD2 (6 bases). CDR3 length: 15 residues. V was clipped by 1 base and J by 1 base, with 12 bases between them. CDR1 SGHNT and CDR2 YYREEE come from the germline V gene (reference sequence). The CDR3 DNA is TGTGCCAGCAGCTTGTTCCCTAGCGTGTCCTACGAGCAGTACTTC. Protein product: CASSLFPSVSYEQYF.

This clonotype was seen repeatedly, ten times or more. CDR3 loop: CASSIEGGASNQPQHF. In DNA form, the CDR3 reads TGTGCCAGTAGTATTGAGGGGGGAGCTTCGAATCAGCCCCAGCATTTT. The V and J genes are TRBV19 and TRBJ1-5; a possible D gene is TRBD1 (6 bases). CDR1 and CDR2 (germline): LNHDA, SQIVND (reference sequence). The V gene lost 3 bases and the J gene lost 4 bases, with 16 bases spanning the gap. This CDR3 has 16 residues. The whole variable domain, filled in from reference TRBV19 and TRBJ1-5, reads DGGITQSPKYLFRKEGQNVTLSCEQNLNHDAMYWYRQDPGQGLRLIYYSQIVNDFQKGDIAEGYSVSREKKESFPLTVTSAQKNPTAFYLCASSIEGGASNQPQHFGDGTRLSIL.

This clonotype was counted many times. The chain uses TRBV15 and TRBJ2-3; possible D gene TRBD2, 6 bases. The germline V gene has CDR1 LNHNV and CDR2 YYDKDF (reference sequence). Trimming left V 0 bases short and J 3 bases short, with 13 bases between. This CDR3 contains 16 residues. The DNA of the CDR3 is TGTGCCACCAGCAGAGATCATAGCGGCGGGACAGATACGCAGTATTTT. Translation gives CATSRDHSGGTDTQYF. Full variable domain (outside the CDR3, taken from reference TRBV15 and TRBJ2-3): DAMVIQNPRYQVTQFGKPVTLSCSQTLNHNVMYWYQQKSSQAPKLLFHYYDKDFNNEADTPDNFQSRRPNTSFCFLDIRSPGLGDTAMYLCATSRDHSGGTDTQYFGPGTRLTVL.

This clonotype was recorded many times. The chain has TRBV6-6 and TRBJ1-2; D unresolved. V was shortened by 5 bases and J by 4 bases, with 23 bases between the two germline ends. The CDR3 is 17 residues long. Germline CDR1 is MNHNY and CDR2 is SVGAGI (reference sequence). In DNA form, the CDR3 reads TGTGCCAGCAGTATGCCGCCAGGTGGGAGAAAGACCTATGGCTACACCTTC. Protein: CASSMPPGGRKTYGYTF.

With regard to this clonotype: A much larger clone differs by one base, so this may be a read error. The chain links TRBV6-4 to TRBJ1-2, with D uncertain. The length of the CDR3 is 11 residues. Germline-derived CDR1 and CDR2 are MRHNA and SNTAGT. CDR3 in DNA: TGTGCCAGCAAGGGCAACTATGGCCACACCTTC. Protein sequence: CASKGNYGHTF.

Points on this clonotype: The junction departs from the called germline gene at one end, perhaps through a read error. CDR3 protein: CGARDLSGSSYNEQFF. The CDR3 region has the DNA TGCGGTGCTAGAGATCTTAGCGGGAGCTCCTACAATGAGCAGTTCTTC. The chain recombines TRBV20-1 with TRBJ2-1; 9 positions match TRBD2. This CDR3 has 16 residues. The germline V gene encodes CDR1 DFQATT and CDR2 SNEGSKA (reference sequence).

This clonotype was seen a few times. The chain has TRBV5-2 and TRBJ2-6. TRBV5-2 is deemed a pseudogene. This CDR3 is built from 18 residues. This CDR3 is CASNLERGTQSRANVLTF. CDR3 DNA sequence: TGTGCCAGCAACCTGGAAAGAGGTACACAAAGTCGGGCCAACGTCCTGACTTTC.

This clonotype was seen a handful of times. The chain is built from TRBV6-2 or TRBV6-3 and TRBJ2-3; D assignment may be TRBD1 or TRBD2 (6 bases each). The germline CDR1 and CDR2 sequences are MNHEY and SVGEGT. Trimming took off 2 bases at V and 0 bases at J, with 18 bases between the two ends. This CDR3 is built from 18 residues. The CDR3 region has the DNA TGTGCCAGCAGTTACATGAGGGGGGTAGCTTCTAGCACAGATACGCAGTATTTT. Its protein product is CASSYMRGVASSTDTQYF.